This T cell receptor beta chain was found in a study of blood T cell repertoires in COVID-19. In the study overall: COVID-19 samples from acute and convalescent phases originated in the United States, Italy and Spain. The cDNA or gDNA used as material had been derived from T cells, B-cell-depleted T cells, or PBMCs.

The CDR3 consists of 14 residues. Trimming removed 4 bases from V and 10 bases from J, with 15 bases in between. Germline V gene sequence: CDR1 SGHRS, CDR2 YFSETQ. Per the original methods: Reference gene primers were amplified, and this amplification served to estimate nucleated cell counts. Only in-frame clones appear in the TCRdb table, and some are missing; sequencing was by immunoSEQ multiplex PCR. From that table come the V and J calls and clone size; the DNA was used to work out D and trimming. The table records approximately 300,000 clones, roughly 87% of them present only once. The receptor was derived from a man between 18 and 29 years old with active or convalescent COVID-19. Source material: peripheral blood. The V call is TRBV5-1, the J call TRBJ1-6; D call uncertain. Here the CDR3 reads CASSPAGSESPLHF. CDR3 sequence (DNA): TGCGCCAGCAGCCCAGCGGGGTCGGAGTCACCCCTCCACTTT.